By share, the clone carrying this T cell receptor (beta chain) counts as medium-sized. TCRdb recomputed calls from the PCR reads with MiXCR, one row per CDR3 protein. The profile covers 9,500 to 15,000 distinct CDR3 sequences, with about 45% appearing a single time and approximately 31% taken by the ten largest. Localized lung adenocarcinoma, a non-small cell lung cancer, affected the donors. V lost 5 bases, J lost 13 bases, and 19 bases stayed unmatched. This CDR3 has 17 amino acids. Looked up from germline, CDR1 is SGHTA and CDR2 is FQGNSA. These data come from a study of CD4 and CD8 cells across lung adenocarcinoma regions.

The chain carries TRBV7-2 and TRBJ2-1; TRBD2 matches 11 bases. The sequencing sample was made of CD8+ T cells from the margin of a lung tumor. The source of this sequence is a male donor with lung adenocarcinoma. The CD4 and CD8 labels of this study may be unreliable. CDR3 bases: TGTGCCAGCAGCGACGTAGCGGGAGGGCTTCAAGGAGAGACCCAGTTCTTC. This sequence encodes CASSDVAGGLQGETQFF.